The 15 T cell receptor beta chains below all came from one sample that was sequenced in a study of post-analysis software for immune sequencing data. Built from TCR beta cDNA, the libraries had unique molecular identifiers in them. TCRdb re-called the PCR reads through MiXCR, storing one row per CDR3 protein. Of about 200,000 distinct CDR3 sequences in the sample, around 29% were seen once. Study outcomes and limitations: A few TRBV segments were significantly more frequent in patients than in controls. TRBV5-6, TRBV5-1 and TRBV20-1 were among these segments.

The antigens for these receptors are not known. The sample comprised blood. Every receptor here comes from a girl aged 2-17 years with multiple sclerosis.

This clonotype was seen only a few times. The V call is TRBV5-1, the J call TRBJ2-1, with D possibly TRBD2 on 6 matching bases. In germline, CDR1 is SGHRS, CDR2 YFSETQ. V lost 4 bases, J lost 7 bases, and 18 bases lay in between. CDR3 length: 15 residues. The CDR3 sequence: CASSPGLTEQNEQFF. The DNA for the CDR3 is TGCGCCAGCAGCCCGGGACTCACCGAGCAGAATGAGCAGTTCTTC.

This clonotype was observed many times. The chain is built from TRBV15 and TRBJ2-4; 8 bases are a match to TRBD1. CDR3 length: 16 residues. Germline CDR1 is LNHNV and CDR2 is YYDKDF (reference sequence). V trimming: 3 bases; J trimming: 0 bases; junction bases outside the gene matches: 4. Here the CDR3 reads CATSSGTGLAKNIQYF. DNA of the CDR3: TGTGCCACCAGCAGTGGGACAGGCCTAGCCAAAAACATTCAGTACTTC.

This clonotype showed up just once. This chain connects TRBV30 to TRBJ1-1; D is uncertain. This CDR3 is 15 amino acids long. Trimming removed 1 base from V and 1 base from J, with 13 bases in between. The V gene's germline CDR1 is GTSNPN and CDR2 SVGIG (reference sequence). CDR3 coding DNA: TGTGCCTGGAGTGGCGGAAGACCGTCGAACACTGAAGCTTTCTTT. Residues: CAWSGGRPSNTEAFF.

This clonotype was observed at least ten times. The rearrangement links TRBV20-1 to TRBJ1-4; D remains ambiguous. The germline CDR1 and CDR2 sequences are DFQATT and SNEGSKA (reference sequence). Trimming took off 0 bases at V and 7 bases at J, with 15 bases between the two ends. This CDR3 is 15 amino acids long. DNA for the CDR3: TGCAGTGCTAGAGATTCAAGGGCAGGAGGTGAAAAACTGTTTTTT. Its protein product is CSARDSRAGGEKLFF.

This rearrangement joins TRBV7-3 to TRBJ1-6, with D perhaps matching TRBD1 (6 bases). The V gene lost 2 bases and the J gene lost 7 bases, with 12 bases spanning the gap. CDR1 SGHTA and CDR2 FQGTGA come from the germline V gene. The CDR3 sequence is 15 residues long. The CDR3 coding sequence is TGTGCCAGCAGCTTACGGGGGGCCCAAAATTCACCCCTCCACTTT. This sequence encodes CASSLRGAQNSPLHF.

To note about this clonotype: This may come from a read error, since a much larger clone is one base off. The missing conserved phenylalanine or tryptophan at the end of this CDR3 makes a read error likely. The chain is built from TRBV29-1 and TRBJ2-7; 9 bases agree with TRBD2. The V gene's germline CDR1 is SQVTM and CDR2 ANQGSEA. J lost 2 bases, V lost 6 bases, and 11 bases had no gene match. The CDR3 totals 15 residues. CDR3 DNA sequence: TGCAGCGTCGGACAGAGACTAGCGGAACCCTACGAGCAGTACTGC. It specifies CSVGQRLAEPYEQYC.

This clonotype was found many times. This chain uses TRBV29-1 with TRBJ2-3, with D possibly being TRBD1 (5 bases). The CDR3 covers 12 residues. CDR1 is SQVTM, CDR2 ANQGSEA, per germline. Trimming left V 3 bases short and J 3 bases short, with 7 bases between. The CDR3: CSVDQGTDTQYF. The CDR3 DNA reads as TGCAGCGTTGACCAGGGAACAGATACGCAGTATTTT.

This clonotype was recorded at least ten times. The rearrangement joins TRBV28 to TRBJ2-1; D may be TRBD2 (6 bases). The V gene lost 1 base and the J gene lost 5 bases, with 18 bases spanning the gap. The CDR3 is 17 amino acids. CDR1 is MDHEN and CDR2 is SYDVKM in the germline V gene. CDR3 bases: TGTGCCAGCAGTTTATTTGGCGGGACTGGACGAAACAATGAGCAGTTCTTC. Amino acids: CASSLFGGTGRNNEQFF.

The chain has TRBV28 and TRBJ2-7, with D uncertain. Germline V gives CDR1 MDHEN, CDR2 SYDVKM. Trimming took off 2 bases at V and 5 bases at J, with 7 bases between the two ends. CDR3 length: 12 amino acids. CDR3 nucleotides: TGTGCCAGCAGTTTAGTCTGGCACGAGCAGTACTTC. It translates to CASSLVWHEQYF.

A word on this clonotype: This may come from a read error, since a much larger clone is one base off. V usage is TRBV20-1 and J usage is TRBJ2-1, with 8 nucleotides matching TRBD2. Germline V gives CDR1 DFQATT, CDR2 SNEGSKA (reference sequence). This CDR3 has 16 amino acids. With 3 bases clipped from V and 0 bases from J, the junction kept 7 bases outside the gene matches. CDR3 residues: CSARSGGGLSYNEQFF. The CDR3 nucleotides are TGCAGTGCTAGGTCTGGCGGGGGGCTCTCCTACAATGAGCAGTTCTTC.

This clonotype was picked up a small number of times. V is TRBV6-6 and J is TRBJ2-2; 12 bases line up with TRBD1. CDR3 size: 16 residues. Trimming removed 6 bases from V and 4 bases from J; junction bases left unmatched: 6. Germline values: CDR1 MNHNY, CDR2 SVGAGI (reference sequence). CDR3 amino acids: CASSTGTGGSTGELFF. CDR3 sequence (DNA): TGTGCCAGCAGCACCGGGACAGGGGGCTCCACCGGGGAGCTGTTTTTT.

V usage is TRBV7-9 and J usage is TRBJ1-6; tentatively, D is TRBD1 (5 bases). V dropped 4 bases and J dropped 8 bases, with 12 bases sitting between them. Per the germline V gene, CDR1 is SEHNR and CDR2 is FQNEAQ (reference sequence). The CDR3 length is 14 residues. Written as DNA, the CDR3 is TGTGCCAGCAGCTCCGCAGGGCCGGATTCACCCCTCCACTTT. It yields the protein CASSSAGPDSPLHF.

This clonotype has ten or more counts. This chain uses TRBV20-1 with TRBJ2-5; D uncertain. Deletions cut 6 bases from V and 13 bases from J, with 18 bases between. From germline, CDR1 is DFQATT and CDR2 SNEGSKA (reference sequence). The CDR3 runs to 11 residues. CDR3 amino acids: CSAKKTGGVYF. CDR3 bases: TGCAGTGCCAAAAAAACGGGCGGAGTGTACTTC.

To note about this clonotype: A read error may explain this, as a much larger clone is one base away. The V gene is TRBV29-1, the J gene TRBJ1-2; TRBD1 matches at 7 bases. Trimming at V came to 7 bases and at J to 3 bases, leaving 11 bases not matched to a gene. This CDR3 is 14 amino acids long. In germline, CDR1 is SQVTM, CDR2 ANQGSEA. The CDR3 protein is CSAEIQGTDYGYTF. The CDR3 DNA reads TGCAGCGCCGAGATACAGGGGACTGACTATGGCTACACCTTC.

Note on this clonotype: With a much larger clone just one base away, this may be a read error. This chain joins TRBV9 and TRBJ1-2; 10 bases are shared with TRBD1. Unmatched junction bases numbered 17, after V lost 7 bases and J lost 8 bases. This CDR3 comprises 16 residues. CDR1 is SGDLS, CDR2 YYNGEE, per germline. The CDR3 reads CASGQGAGQGRHGYTF. CDR3 in DNA: TGTGCCAGCGGCCAGGGCGCGGGACAGGGGAGGCACGGCTACACCTTC. The full variable domain, its missing parts supplied by reference TRBV9 and TRBJ1-2, is DSGVTQTPKHLITATGQRVTLRCSPRSGDLSVYWYQQSLDQGLQFLIQYYNGEERAKGNILERFSAQQFPDLHSELNLSSLELGDSALYFCASGQGAGQGRHGYTFGSGTRLTVV.